The rows below give T cell receptor beta chains drawn from one sample of a study of human T cells and chemical hapten exposure. Each CDR3 protein gets one entry after TCRdb re-called the RACE reads with MiXCR. The sample carries roughly 30,000 distinct CDR3 sequences, approximately 7.4% recorded once. Sequencing was performed on whole blood. The receptors were gathered from a human donor in good health. Some clones in this sample may be carry-over from other donors' samples. Both conserved end residues are part of each CDR3. D genes are given only for firm matches. The size entry is marked missing in some rows and otherwise reads once, few, many or a size class.

>NA|TRBD2|TRBV3-1|TRBJ2-3
CASSHYRLAGGSDTQYF
TGTGCCAGCAGCCACTATCGACTAGCGGGAGGGTCAGATACGCAGTATTTT
>many|TRBD2|TRBV5-6|TRBJ2-1
CASSLATSGRGNEQFF
TGTGCCAGCAGCTTGGCCACTAGCGGGAGGGGTAATGAGCAGTTCTTC
>NA|NA|TRBV5-6|TRBJ2-1
CASSLQDNEQFF
TGTGCCAGCAGCTTGCAGGACAATGAGCAGTTCTTC
>NA|TRBD1|TRBV7-9|TRBJ1-3
CASSPRQGAHGNTIYF
TGTGCCAGCAGCCCGCGACAGGGGGCTCACGGAAACACCATATATTTT
>many|NA|TRBV12-5|TRBJ1-2
CASGLPSGHFYGYTF
TGTGCTAGTGGTTTGCCGTCGGGACACTTCTATGGCTACACCTTC
>NA|TRBD2|TRBV6-5|TRBJ2-7
CASRPRLAGAYEQYF
TGTGCCAGCAGGCCCAGACTAGCGGGAGCCTACGAGCAGTACTTC
>NA|TRBD1|TRBV19|TRBJ1-5
CASRHPGQSNQPQHF
TGTGCCAGTAGGCATCCGGGACAGAGCAATCAGCCCCAGCATTTT
>NA|TRBD2|TRBV7-2|TRBJ2-1
CASSGRTSANKSNEQFF
TGTGCCAGCAGCGGAAGGACTAGCGCGAATAAAAGCAATGAGCAGTTCTTC
>many|NA|TRBV7-9|TRBJ1-1
CASSLIYSPEAFF
TGTGCCAGCAGCCTCATATACTCCCCTGAAGCTTTCTTT
>many|TRBD2|TRBV6-1|TRBJ2-1
CASSSGLAVGEQFF
TGTGCCAGCAGTTCGGGACTAGCAGTAGGTGAGCAGTTCTTC
>NA|NA|TRBV7-2|TRBJ1-3
CASSLKMREDTIYF
TGTGCCAGCAGCTTAAAGATGCGGGAGGACACCATATATTTT
>NA|NA|TRBV5-4|TRBJ1-1
CASSLDKQPAFF
TGTGCCAGCAGCTTGGATAAACAACCGGCTTTCTTT
>many|TRBD2|TRBV20-1|TRBJ2-3
CSARDPSGGDTDTQYF
TGCAGTGCTAGAGATCCCAGCGGGGGGGACACAGATACGCAGTATTTT
>NA|TRBD2|TRBV29-1|TRBJ2-3
CSVVTSGGMDTQYF
TGCAGCGTTGTGACTAGCGGGGGGATGGATACGCAGTATTTT
>many|TRBD2|TRBV20-1|TRBJ2-1
CSALKPGGSGEQFF
TGCAGCGCTTTAAAGCCGGGAGGGTCAGGTGAGCAGTTCTTC
>few|TRBD2|TRBV18|TRBJ2-1
CASSPTSGTYNEQFF
TGTGCCAGCTCACCGACTAGCGGAACCTACAATGAGCAGTTCTTC
>NA|NA|TRBV20-1|TRBJ1-2
CSAREGPSGTF
TGCAGTGCTAGAGAGGGACCGAGCGGCACCTTC
>many|TRBD2|TRBV29-1|TRBJ2-1
CSVELAGAYNEQFF
TGCAGCGTTGAATTAGCGGGGGCTTACAATGAGCAGTTCTTC
>many|NA|TRBV3-1|TRBJ1-6
CASSADSGGGSPLHF
TGTGCCAGCAGCGCCGACTCCGGAGGGGGTTCACCCCTCCACTTT
>many|TRBD1|TRBV29-1|TRBJ2-5
CSVDLDRGTETQYF
TGCAGCGTTGATCTGGACAGGGGGACGGAGACCCAGTACTTC
>NA|NA|TRBV4-1|TRBJ1-5
CASSQGAARGYQPQHF
TGCGCCAGCAGCCAAGGTGCCGCCCGGGGGTATCAGCCCCAGCATTTT
>few|TRBD1|TRBV20-1|TRBJ1-6
CSASIGGESPLHF
TGCAGTGCTAGCATAGGGGGCGAGTCACCCCTCCACTTT
>many|NA|TRBV20-1|TRBJ2-1
CSARRRENEQFF
TGCAGTGCTAGGAGGAGGGAAAATGAGCAGTTCTTC
>few|NA|TRBV6-5|TRBJ1-1
CASSSRGPEAFF
TGTGCCAGCAGTTCGCGGGGGCCGGAGGCTTTCTTT
>NA|TRBD2|TRBV5-1|TRBJ2-1
CASSLPGGNEQFF
TGCGCCAGCAGCTTACCGGGGGGCAATGAGCAGTTCTTC
>few|TRBD1|TRBV2|TRBJ2-6
CASGGDRVTGANVLTF
TGTGCCAGCGGGGGGGACAGGGTGACTGGGGCCAACGTCCTGACTTTC
>many|NA|TRBV2|TRBJ2-7
CASRAGQLSYEQYF
TGTGCCAGCAGAGCGGGACAGCTGTCCTACGAGCAGTACTTC
>NA|NA|TRBV29-1|TRBJ2-1
CSVGGAGDNSYNEQFF
TGCAGCGTTGGGGGGGCGGGAGACAACTCCTACAATGAGCAGTTCTTC
>many|NA|TRBV18|TRBJ2-5
CASSTQETQYF
TGTGCCAGCTCAACCCAAGAGACCCAGTACTTC
>NA|NA|TRBV18|TRBJ1-3
CASSPGGRGNTIYF
TGTGCCAGCTCACCCGGGGGGCGTGGAAACACCATATATTTT
>few|NA|TRBV4-1|TRBJ1-6
CASSQFPGGLDSPLHF
TGCGCCAGCAGCCAATTTCCGGGGGGGTTGGATTCACCCCTCCACTTT
>many|TRBD1|TRBV11-2|TRBJ2-3
CASSSGTGSSTDTQYF
TGTGCCAGCAGCTCCGGGACAGGATCTAGCACAGATACGCAGTATTTT
>NA|TRBD1|TRBV6-6|TRBJ2-2
CASDRGGGELFF
TGTGCCAGCGACAGGGGAGGCGGGGAGCTGTTTTTT
>NA|NA|TRBV10-2|TRBJ2-7
CASSGYPDEQYF
TGCGCCAGCAGTGGCTACCCGGACGAGCAGTACTTC
>NA|TRBD2|TRBV12-3/TRBV12-4|TRBJ2-3
CASSPMTSGGTDTQYF
TGTGCCAGCAGCCCCATGACTAGCGGGGGCACAGATACGCAGTATTTT
>many|NA|TRBV20-1|TRBJ2-1
CSARSLLPGNEQFF
TGCAGTGCTAGAAGTCTCCTTCCTGGCAATGAGCAGTTCTTC
>NA|NA|TRBV7-2|TRBJ1-1
CASSLSLGMNTEAFF
TGTGCCAGCAGCTTATCGCTGGGAATGAACACTGAAGCTTTCTTT
>NA|NA|TRBV2|TRBJ1-2
CASSSRGGPHGGYTF
TGTGCCAGCAGTTCCCGAGGTGGTCCGCACGGTGGCTACACCTTC
>NA|NA|TRBV7-8|TRBJ2-1
CASSSNGLYNEQFF
TGTGCCAGCAGCTCCAACGGCCTATACAATGAGCAGTTCTTC
>NA|TRBD2|TRBV10-3|TRBJ2-5
CAISLTSGRETQYF
TGTGCCATCAGCCTGACTAGCGGGAGAGAGACCCAGTACTTC
>many|NA|TRBV12-3/TRBV12-4|TRBJ2-2
CASSLQQGQNTGELFF
TGTGCCAGCAGTCTACAACAGGGTCAGAACACCGGGGAGCTGTTTTTT
>NA|NA|TRBV7-8|TRBJ1-2
CASSLGQTENYGYNF
TGTGCCAGCAGCTTAGGACAGACAGAAAACTATGGCTACAACTTC
>few|NA|TRBV5-1|TRBJ2-2
CASSTDGNTGELFF
TGCGCCAGCAGCACGGACGGGAACACCGGGGAGCTGTTTTTT
>few|TRBD1|TRBV2|TRBJ2-5
CASTPQGTGTETQYF
TGTGCCAGCACCCCCCAGGGGACAGGGACTGAGACCCAGTACTTC
>few|TRBD2|TRBV28|TRBJ2-5
CASCPTSGRAGGETQYF
TGTGCCAGCTGCCCGACTAGCGGGAGGGCCGGCGGGGAGACCCAGTACTTC
>few|NA|TRBV7-2|TRBJ2-4
CASSGQNIQYF
TGTGCCAGCAGCGGCCAAAACATTCAGTACTTC
>few|TRBD1|TRBV6-5|TRBJ1-1
CASSYDRARTEAFF
TGTGCCAGCAGTTACGACAGGGCGAGAACTGAAGCTTTCTTT
>few|TRBD2|TRBV7-9|TRBJ2-1
CASSLIGPAGSNEQFF
TGTGCCAGCAGCTTAATAGGTCCAGCGGGGTCAAATGAGCAGTTCTTC
>many|TRBD2|TRBV6-5|TRBJ2-3
CATGLAGDTDTQYF
TGTGCCACGGGACTAGCGGGAGATACAGATACGCAGTATTTT
>medium-sized|TRBD1|TRBV2|TRBJ2-7
CASSVIMDRGRGDYF
TGTGCCAGCAGTGTTATAATGGACAGGGGACGGGGCGATTACTTC
>many|TRBD1|TRBV29-1|TRBJ2-1
CSVDRQGWYNEQFF
TGCAGCGTTGACCGACAGGGATGGTACAATGAGCAGTTCTTC
>few|NA|TRBV7-2|TRBJ1-1
CASSLVPGSEAFF
TGTGCCAGCAGCTTAGTCCCCGGCAGTGAAGCTTTCTTT
>NA|NA|TRBV28|TRBJ1-5
CASSVNQPQHF
TGTGCCAGCAGTGTGAATCAGCCCCAGCATTTT
>few|TRBD2|TRBV24-1|TRBJ2-1
CATSDLKSGLANEQFF
TGTGCCACCAGTGATTTGAAGTCCGGACTAGCGAATGAGCAGTTCTTC
>NA|TRBD1|TRBV6-2/TRBV6-3|TRBJ1-1
CASSSLDRGGTEAFF
TGTGCCAGCAGTTCTCTCGACAGGGGAGGAACTGAAGCTTTCTTT